The 28 T cell receptor beta chains reported below all come from one sample, sequenced in a study of CD8+CD57+ T cells in acquired aplastic anemia. Researchers used genomic DNA as the template to profile TCR beta VDJ and CDR3. One entry per CDR3 protein results from TCRdb running MiXCR on the reads. The top ten clones hold 2% to 2.5% of a sample with roughly 58,000 distinct CDR3 sequences, 55% of them seen once. Sequencing was carried out using sorted CD4+, CD8+, or CD8+CD57+ T cells (not recorded which) from PBMCs. The receptor source for this set is a human donor in good health, serving as a control.

The chain is built from TRBV11-1 and TRBJ1-2; D not resolved. V was trimmed by 2 bases and J by 4 bases, leaving 8 bases between them. The CDR3 loop spans 13 amino acids. Germline CDR1 SGHAT, CDR2 FQDESV (reference sequence). The CDR3 nucleotides read TGTGCCAGCAGCTTACAGGAAACCTATGGCTACACCTTC. It specifies CASSLQETYGYTF. Complete variable domain (other parts from reference TRBV11-1 and TRBJ1-2): EAEVAQSPRYKITEKSQAVAFWCDPISGHATLYWYRQILGQGPELLVQFQDESVVDDSQLPKDRFSAERLKGVDSTLKIQPAELGDSAMYLCASSLQETYGYTFGSGTRLTVV.

This clonotype occurred many times. This sequence joins TRBV15 and TRBJ2-3; 11 bases agree with TRBD2. This CDR3 is 15 amino acids long. Per the germline V gene, CDR1 is LNHNV and CDR2 is YYDKDF (reference sequence). V shed 0 bases, J shed 4 bases, and the junction held 0 bases outside the gene matches. CDR3 nucleotide sequence: TGTGCCACCAGCAGAGATAGCGGGGGGGCAGATACGCAGTATTTT. Translated, it gives CATSRDSGGADTQYF.

The chain combines TRBV10-1 with TRBJ2-7, with TRBD1 matching over 9 bases. Germline V lookup: CDR1 WNHNN, CDR2 SYGVQD (reference sequence). The trim removed 7 bases at V and 5 bases at J, leaving 9 bases unmatched. CDR3 length equals 14 residues. The CDR3 protein is CASIVADRGHEQYF. CDR3 sequence (DNA): TGCGCCAGCATCGTAGCGGACAGGGGCCACGAGCAGTACTTC.

This chain connects TRBV10-1 to TRBJ1-6; no reliable D call. The ends were cut back, 4 bases at V and 7 bases at J, with 14 bases in the middle. CDR1 is WNHNN, CDR2 SYGVQD, per germline (reference sequence). CDR3 length: 15 amino acids. The CDR3 loop reads CASSVGSSRNSPLHF. The CDR3 bases are TGCGCCAGCAGTGTTGGATCCAGTCGAAATTCACCCCTCCACTTT.

The chain links TRBV7-9 to TRBJ1-5; D remains ambiguous. The V end was cut by 1 base, the J end by 3 bases, with 4 bases between. The germline gives CDR1 SEHNR, CDR2 FQNEAQ (reference sequence). The length of the CDR3 is 13 residues. CDR3 sequence: CASSLGVNQPQHF. CDR3 bases: TGTGCCAGCAGCTTAGGGGTCAATCAGCCCCAGCATTTT.

In its sample, this clonotype is medium-sized. This chain links TRBV2 with TRBJ2-1; no clear D. The germline V gene encodes CDR1 SNHLY and CDR2 FYNNEI. The CDR3 extends over 12 amino acids. The germline V and J ends were trimmed by 6 bases and 10 bases, with 13 bases remaining between them. In DNA, the CDR3 is TGTGCCAGCAGAGTCCCGAGCTACGAGCAGTTCTTC. It is translated as CASRVPSYEQFF.

The rearrangement uses TRBV20-1 and TRBJ2-1; 8 bases are a match to TRBD2. The germline V gene has CDR1 DFQATT and CDR2 SNEGSKA (reference sequence). This CDR3 has 12 residues. Trimming took 3 bases from V and 7 from J; bases not matched to a gene: 2. The CDR3 loop is CSASGRANEQFF. For the CDR3, the DNA is TGCAGTGCTAGCGGGAGGGCGAATGAGCAGTTCTTC.

V usage is TRBV6-1 and J usage is TRBJ2-7; D is uncertain. Trimming removed 5 bases at V and 1 base at J, with 6 bases between. CDR1 is MNHNS, CDR2 SASEGT, per germline. The CDR3 is made up of 12 amino acids. CDR3 amino acids: CASSRNSYEQYV. In DNA, the CDR3 is TGTGCCAGCAGTCGAAATTCCTACGAGCAGTACGTC.

J is TRBJ1-2 and V is TRBV12-3 or TRBV12-4, with 7 bases aligning to TRBD1. Trimming cost V 6 bases and J 0 bases; bases outside gene matches: 10. The CDR3 is made up of 16 amino acids. CDR3 DNA sequence: TGTGCCAGCAGCCCCCGGGACAGCGGTTCTAACTATGGCTACACCTTC. Its translation: CASSPRDSGSNYGYTF.

This clonotype occurred many times. The genes are TRBV18 and TRBJ2-3; D not resolved. This CDR3 has 16 residues. Trimming removed 3 bases at V and 1 base at J, with 14 bases between. Germline V gives CDR1 KGHSH, CDR2 LQKENI. For the CDR3, the DNA is TGTGCCAGCTCACCCACACCCTCCGGCGGCACAGATACGCAGTATTTT. Translated: CASSPTPSGGTDTQYF.

The sample holds a few counts of this clonotype. This clone may be a read error of a much larger clone one base away. The chain links TRBV28 to TRBJ1-1, with 7 bases lining up with TRBD1. Germline V CDR1 and CDR2: MDHEN, SYDVKM. The CDR3 runs to 15 residues. CDR3 sequence: CACSPDRVGETEAFF. CDR3 DNA: TGTGCCTGCAGCCCAGACAGGGTAGGAGAAACTGAAGCTTTCTTT.

Of note for this clonotype: At one of its ends the junction is not consistent with the germline gene, which may arise from a read error. This chain uses TRBV19 with TRBJ2-1; 8 nucleotides line up with TRBD1. CDR3 length equals 15 residues. The germline gives CDR1 LNHDA, CDR2 SQIVND (reference sequence). CDR3 sequence reads: CAGSNTGGYGDEQFF. The CDR3 coding sequence is TGTGCCGGTAGTAATACAGGGGGGTATGGCGATGAGCAGTTCTTC.

The rearrangement links TRBV29-1 to TRBJ1-2, with 7 bases that match TRBD1. Germline-derived CDR1 and CDR2 are SQVTM and ANQGSEA. The CDR3 is 15 residues long. V dropped 7 bases and J dropped 2; count of bases not matched to a gene: 13. The CDR3 spells CSAIDRVALNYGYTF. DNA for the CDR3: TGCAGCGCTATCGACAGGGTGGCCCTAAACTATGGCTACACCTTC.

This clonotype rates as medium-sized. The genes are TRBV19 and TRBJ2-3, with 9 bases aligning to TRBD1. CDR3 length: 14 amino acids. V was clipped by 3 bases and J by 4 bases; unmatched bases: 2. Germline V gene lookup returns CDR1 LNHDA and CDR2 SQIVND (reference sequence). The CDR3 region is CASSMRQGADTQYF. The CDR3 DNA reads as TGTGCCAGTAGTATGCGACAGGGGGCAGATACGCAGTATTTT. Together with reference TRBV19 and TRBJ2-3, the CDR3 gives the full variable domain: DGGITQSPKYLFRKEGQNVTLSCEQNLNHDAMYWYRQDPGQGLRLIYYSQIVNDFQKGDIAEGYSVSREKKESFPLTVTSAQKNPTAFYLCASSMRQGADTQYFGPGTRLTVL.

Points on this clonotype: The final CDR3 position lacks the conserved phenylalanine or tryptophan, pointing to a likely read error. The CDR3 region is CASSLQTAISGNTIYS. The DNA of the CDR3 is TGTGCCAGCAGCTTACAGACAGCGATCTCTGGAAACACCATATATTCT. The gene calls are TRBV7-8 and TRBJ1-3; TRBD1 is a possible D gene (5 bases). The CDR3 extends over 16 amino acids. Germline CDR1 reads SGHVS; CDR2 reads FQNEAQ. Trimming removed 2 bases at V and 0 bases at J, with 11 bases between.

This chain uses TRBV12-3 or TRBV12-4 with TRBJ1-5, with D perhaps matching TRBD1 (5 bases). Trimming left V 1 base short and J 10 bases short, with 17 bases between. This CDR3 has 15 residues. The CDR3 nucleotides are TGTGCCAGCAGTTTAGGGGCAGGGCCTTCTCTACCCCAGCATTTT. Translation gives CASSLGAGPSLPQHF.

This clonotype is termed medium-sized (0.01 to 0.1%). This chain connects TRBV2 to TRBJ2-7; D is perhaps TRBD1 (6 bases). V gave up 6 bases and J gave up 7 bases, with 16 bases separating them. CDR3 length: 13 residues. Per germline, CDR1 SNHLY and CDR2 FYNNEI. The CDR3 sequence: CASSVQGAGEQYF. The CDR3 DNA reads as TGTGCCAGCAGCGTACAGGGTGCTGGAGAGCAGTACTTC. Full variable domain (outside the CDR3, taken from reference TRBV2 and TRBJ2-7): EPEVTQTPSHQVTQMGQEVILRCVPISNHLYFYWYRQILGQKVEFLVSFYNNEISEKSEIFDDQFSVERPDGSNFTLKIRSTKLEDSAMYFCASSVQGAGEQYFGPGTRLTVT.

The rearrangement links TRBV7-2 to TRBJ2-7; no firm D call. V was pared by 1 base and J by 3 bases, with 7 bases between. Germline CDR1 is SGHTA and CDR2 is FQGNSA. This CDR3 contains 13 residues. The CDR3 DNA reads as TGTGCCAGCAGCTTAGGGGTATTCTACGAGCAGTACTTC. It codes for CASSLGVFYEQYF.

Only one count was recorded for this clonotype. The CDR3 is CASSARTSGRAGNEQFF. The CDR3, as DNA: TGTGCCAGCAGCGCTCGGACTAGCGGGAGGGCCGGCAATGAGCAGTTCTTC. The V gene is TRBV9, the J gene TRBJ2-1; 15 bases line up with TRBD2. CDR3 length equals 17 residues. Germline trimming cut 3 bases from V and 6 bases from J; bases unmatched to any gene: 7. CDR1 and CDR2 from the germline V gene are SGDLS and YYNGEE.

The CDR3: CASRGTVGAFF. The CDR3 DNA sequence: TGTGCCAGTAGGGGGACAGTAGGAGCTTTCTTT. The chain couples TRBV19 to TRBJ1-1, with 7 bases matching TRBD1. After removal of 6 bases from V and 10 bases from J, the junction contained 5 bases not matched to a gene. This CDR3 has 11 amino acids. The V gene's germline CDR1 is LNHDA and CDR2 SQIVND (reference sequence).

The genes are TRBV25-1 and TRBJ2-7, with D tentatively TRBD2 (7 bases). CDR3 length: 13 residues. V was cut by 4 bases and J by 4 bases, with 11 bases left in between. Germline CDR1 and CDR2: MGHDK and SYGVNS. CDR3 in amino acids: CASSVGGRYEQYF. In DNA, the CDR3 is TGTGCCAGCAGTGTGGGGGGGCGTTACGAGCAGTACTTC.

This clonotype was detected ten times or more. The gene calls are TRBV7-8 and TRBJ1-3; D not certain. CDR1 is SGHVS, CDR2 FQNEAQ, per germline. The CDR3 is made up of 16 amino acids. The ends were cut back, 6 bases at V and 0 bases at J, with 15 bases in the middle. The CDR3 nucleotides read TGTGCCAGCAGGTCTACACAGAACCCCTCTGGAAACACCATATATTTT. It encodes CASRSTQNPSGNTIYF.

This clonotype was picked up a small number of times. V is TRBV7-2 and J is TRBJ2-3; D ambiguous. From germline, CDR1 is SGHTA and CDR2 FQGNSA. Trimming took off 1 base at V and 4 bases at J, with 6 bases between the two ends. This CDR3 region has 13 residues. The CDR3: CASSLVTADTQYF. Here the CDR3 DNA reads TGTGCCAGCAGCTTAGTTACCGCAGATACGCAGTATTTT.

The chain uses TRBV5-6 and TRBJ1-1; D is unclear. The CDR3 contains 11 residues. Between the trimmed V and J ends, which lost 2 bases and 5 bases, there was a span of 4 bases. Germline V gene data show CDR1 as SGHDT and CDR2 as YYEEEE. The CDR3 DNA reads as TGTGCCAGCAGCTTACAGACTGAAGCTTTCTTT. As protein: CASSLQTEAFF.

The V call is TRBV4-1, the J call TRBJ2-1; D could derive from TRBD1 or TRBD2 (5 bases each). The CDR3 sequence is 16 residues long. From germline, CDR1 is MGHRA and CDR2 YSYEKL. V lost 4 bases to trimming and J lost 4 bases, with 17 bases between them. CDR3 coding DNA: TGCGCCAGCAGCCGTACCCAGGGAGAATCATACAATGAGCAGTTCTTC. The encoded protein is CASSRTQGESYNEQFF.

This chain links TRBV2 with TRBJ2-7; TRBD2 aligns across 13 bases. CDR3 length: 17 residues. Unmatched junction bases numbered 8, after V lost 6 bases and J lost 0 bases. Looked up from germline, CDR1 is SNHLY and CDR2 is FYNNEI. The CDR3 sequence: CASSAGLAGQSSYEQYF. CDR3 sequence (DNA): TGTGCCAGCAGCGCGGGACTAGCGGGACAAAGCTCCTACGAGCAGTACTTC. The full variable domain, rest sourced from reference TRBV2 and TRBJ2-7, is EPEVTQTPSHQVTQMGQEVILRCVPISNHLYFYWYRQILGQKVEFLVSFYNNEISEKSEIFDDQFSVERPDGSNFTLKIRSTKLEDSAMYFCASSAGLAGQSSYEQYFGPGTRLTVT.

The chain employs TRBV7-2 and TRBJ1-1; D is possibly TRBD1 (5 bases). This CDR3 spans 12 amino acids. CDR1 and CDR2 (germline): SGHTA, FQGNSA. V was pared by 1 base and J by 11 bases, with 11 bases between. The CDR3 nucleotides are TGTGCCAGCAGCTTAGTGAGGGGCGCCGCTTTCTTT. Its protein is CASSLVRGAAFF.

The chain couples TRBV15 to TRBJ1-5; D is possibly TRBD1 (5 bases). The CDR3 is 15 residues long. V was clipped by 0 bases and J by 0 bases, with 6 bases between them. Germline values: CDR1 LNHNV, CDR2 YYDKDF (reference sequence). CDR3 nucleotide sequence: TGTGCCACCAGCAGAGATGGGGGTAGCAATCAGCCCCAGCATTTT. This codes for CATSRDGGSNQPQHF.